The 8 T cell receptor beta chains below come from one sample, sequenced in a study of naive and memory T cell subsets (dated by TCRdb to between 2016 and 2019). What the research found in general, with its limitations: Naive repertoires, especially CD8, contained a few larger clonotypes, possibly memory cells re-expressing CD45RA.

Which antigens these TCRs recognize remains unknown. Receptor amplification or capture employed UMI-ligation and nested PCR. TCRdb lists the instrument as Illumina MiSeq. To cover both TRBC1 and TRBC2, the beta constant-region primer consisted of an equimolar mix of two oligonucleotides. Four rounds of PCR were used to amplify ligated cDNA, with nested alpha and beta constant-region primers being used together with the SP2 primer. TCRdb cleaned the public reads at Q25 with fastp, built clones with MiXCR and kept in-frame beta chains. Every distinct CDR3 protein forms one entry, paired with its most common genes and DNA. Recorded for this sample are 95,000 to 110,000 distinct CDR3 sequences; 14% of them occurred a single time. The ten largest make up roughly 2.8% of the sample. Sequencing used naive CD8+ T cells from blood. In light of the paper, this sample's cell subset or site label describes: naive T cells, CD45RA high CD27+. These receptors were collected from a human donor in good health.

This clonotype has at least ten counts. As DNA, the CDR3 is TGTGCCAGCAGCTTGGGACAGCGCCAAGAGACCCAGTACTTC. Translation gives CASSLGQRQETQYF. This rearrangement joins TRBV5-6 to TRBJ2-5, with D perhaps TRBD1 (5 bases). This CDR3 has 14 residues. The V gene lost 0 bases and the J gene lost 1 base, with 7 bases spanning the gap. CDR1 is SGHDT, CDR2 YYEEEE, per germline. Supplemented by reference TRBV5-6 and TRBJ2-5, the full variable domain reads DAGVTQSPTHLIKTRGQQVTLRCSPKSGHDTVSWYQQALGQGPQFIFQYYEEEERQRGNFPDRFSGHQFPNYSSELNVNALLLGDSALYLCASSLGQRQETQYFGPGTRLLVL.

This clonotype has ten or more counts. This chain joins TRBV12-3 or TRBV12-4 and TRBJ2-2; D is undetermined. V gave up 6 bases and J gave up 5 bases, with 4 bases separating them. This CDR3 has 11 residues. The DNA for the CDR3 is TGTGCCAGCAGGGGGACCGGGGAGCTGTTTTTT. Translating it yields CASRGTGELFF.

This clonotype was seen a few times. The gene calls are TRBV24-1 and TRBJ2-2, with D unresolved. The CDR3 contains 13 residues. Per germline, CDR1 KGHDR and CDR2 SFDVKD. The V and J ends lost 4 bases and 1 base respectively, with 3 bases between them. This chain's CDR3 is CATSEQNTGELFF. In DNA form, the CDR3 reads TGTGCCACCAGTGAACAGAACACCGGGGAGCTGTTTTTT.

V gene TRBV20-1 combines with J gene TRBJ2-7; tentative D call: TRBD1 (5 bases). CDR1 is DFQATT, CDR2 SNEGSKA, per germline (reference sequence). Trimming cost V 5 bases and J 6 bases, with 14 bases left between them. The CDR3 is 12 residues long. The CDR3 spells CSASGQGREQYF. DNA for the CDR3: TGCAGTGCTTCCGGACAAGGCCGCGAGCAGTACTTC.

The chain uses TRBV5-6 and TRBJ2-1; TRBD2 matches at 7 bases. The CDR3 is made up of 19 amino acids. The J segment lost 8 bases and the V segment lost 0 bases, leaving 20 bases of the junction unmatched. Germline CDR1 reads SGHDT; CDR2 reads YYEEEE. The CDR3 coding sequence is TGTGCCAGCAGCTTGGGGTCTAGCGGCGACGGGTATAAGCGGGATGAGCAGTTCTTC. It specifies CASSLGSSGDGYKRDEQFF.

The rearrangement links TRBV7-9 to TRBJ2-2; 7 bases are a match to TRBD1. This CDR3 contains 19 residues. Germline V gene sequence: CDR1 SEHNR, CDR2 FQNEAQ (reference sequence). After removal of 7 bases from V and 5 bases from J, the junction contained 22 bases not matched to a gene. This CDR3 is CASTLPARDSGSWTGELFF. In DNA, the CDR3 is TGTGCCAGCACTCTTCCGGCTAGGGACAGCGGTTCATGGACCGGGGAGCTGTTTTTT.

This sequence joins TRBV12-5 and TRBJ2-1, with 7 bases fitting TRBD2. Germline values: CDR1 LGHNT, CDR2 FRNRAP. The CDR3 runs to 15 residues. With V trimmed by 2 bases and J by 2 bases, 3 bases remained unmatched. CDR3 nucleotides: TGTGCTAGTGGTTTGATCCGGGAGGCCTACAATGAGCAGTTCTTC. This encodes CASGLIREAYNEQFF. The full variable domain, its missing parts supplied by reference TRBV12-5 and TRBJ2-1, is DARVTQTPRHKVTEMGQEVTMRCQPILGHNTVFWYRQTMMQGLELLAYFRNRAPLDDSGMPKDRFSAEMPDATLATLKIQPSEPRDSAVYFCASGLIREAYNEQFFGPGTRLTVL.

This clonotype was seen many times. The gene calls are TRBV29-1 and TRBJ2-3, with 11 bases lining up with TRBD2. Trimming at V came to 4 bases and at J to 4 bases, leaving 4 bases not matched to a gene. This CDR3 has 14 amino acids. Germline-derived CDR1 and CDR2 are SQVTM and ANQGSEA. CDR3 loop: CSVASGLAADTQYF. DNA for the CDR3: TGCAGCGTTGCATCGGGACTAGCGGCAGATACGCAGTATTTT.